One and the same sample provided the 28 T cell receptor beta chains below, sequenced in a study of T cells in Graves' hyperthyroidism and ophthalmopathy. Authors of the study amplified TCR beta CDR3 regions from RNA transcripts. HTBI primers were the set used in a first-round RT-PCR of the TCR CDR3. TCRdb recomputed calls from the multiplex PCR reads with MiXCR, one row per CDR3 protein. This table has nearly 600,000 distinct CDR3 sequences, approximately 14% appearing once. What was sequenced was blood. The origin of the receptors is a woman in her twenties or thirties with Graves' hyperthyroidism that later progressed to Graves' ophthalmopathy.

This clonotype was picked up many times. The J gene is TRBJ1-1, the V gene TRBV18; a possible D gene is TRBD1 (5 bases). V lost 1 base, J lost 3 bases, and 15 bases lay in between. Germline CDR1 is KGHSH and CDR2 is LQKENI. The CDR3 consists of 16 residues. This CDR3 is CASSPREGLRDTEAFF. The CDR3 DNA reads as TGTGCCAGCTCACCACGTGAAGGACTCAGGGACACTGAAGCTTTCTTT.

The chain recombines TRBV24-1 with TRBJ1-2, with D possibly matching TRBD1 (5 bases). The CDR3 has 14 residues. Trimming took off 0 bases at V and 3 bases at J, with 7 bases between the two ends. Germline CDR1 reads KGHDR; CDR2 reads SFDVKD. CDR3 DNA: TGTGCCACCAGTGATTTGAGGGGCGACTATGGCTACACCTTC. Amino acid sequence: CATSDLRGDYGYTF.

This clonotype was seen many times. This rearrangement joins TRBV12-3 or TRBV12-4 to TRBJ1-3; 7 bases are shared with TRBD1. CDR3 length equals 19 residues. The J segment lost 0 bases and the V segment lost 5 bases, leaving 16 bases of the junction unmatched. For the CDR3, the DNA is TGTGCCAGCAGTCCTGACGAGACAGGGTTGAGGCACTCTGGAAACACCATATATTTT. Amino acids: CASSPDETGLRHSGNTIYF.

This clonotype was recorded at least ten times. The chain couples TRBV7-3 to TRBJ2-2; possible D gene TRBD1, 5 bases. The V gene's germline CDR1 is SGHTA and CDR2 FQGTGA. Trimming removed 3 bases at V and 5 bases at J, with 13 bases between. The CDR3 loop spans 15 amino acids. For the CDR3, the DNA is TGTGCCAGCAGCTTTGGAGACAGACGAACCGGGGAGCTGTTTTTT. Translation gives CASSFGDRRTGELFF.

Remarks on this clonotype: This may come from a read error, since a much larger clone is one base off. The V and J genes are TRBV20-1 and TRBJ2-1, with no clear D. V was shortened by 3 bases and J by 2 bases, with 8 bases between the two germline ends. The CDR3 length is 13 residues. Germline values: CDR1 DFQATT, CDR2 SNEGSKA (reference sequence). CDR3 bases: TGCAGTGCTAGTCCGCGCACCTACAATGAGCAGTTCTTC. It is translated as CSASPRTYNEQFF.

The sample holds many counts of this clonotype. The chain has TRBV7-9 and TRBJ2-1, with D maybe TRBD1 (7 bases). Germline CDR1 reads SEHNR; CDR2 reads FQNEAQ (reference sequence). V was cut by 5 bases and J by 4 bases, with 15 bases left in between. This CDR3 contains 15 residues. The CDR3 here is CASSIGGTAYNEQFF. The DNA for the CDR3 is TGTGCCAGCAGCATCGGCGGGACAGCTTACAATGAGCAGTTCTTC.

Only a few counts were recorded for this clonotype. The CDR3 reads CASSYSAGIGYEQYF. DNA for the CDR3: TGTGCCAGCAGTTACTCCGCGGGAATAGGATACGAGCAGTACTTC. The genes are TRBV6-5 and TRBJ2-7; D may be TRBD2 (6 bases). Germline V gene sequence: CDR1 MNHEY, CDR2 SVGAGI. V lost 0 bases to trimming and J lost 4 bases, with 13 bases between them. This CDR3 region has 15 residues.

This clonotype was recorded many times. The chain is built from TRBV6-1 and TRBJ1-1, with D uncertain. The germline CDR1 and CDR2 sequences are MNHNS and SASEGT. V was shortened by 6 bases and J by 1 base, with 15 bases between the two germline ends. The CDR3 is 15 residues long. CDR3 amino acids: CASRDGEIWNTEAFF. For the CDR3, the DNA is TGTGCCAGCAGGGACGGTGAGATATGGAACACTGAAGCTTTCTTT.

This clonotype has ten or more counts. This sequence joins TRBV15 and TRBJ1-2; D ambiguous. V was pared by 5 bases and J by 4 bases, with 8 bases between. The germline CDR1 and CDR2 sequences are LNHNV and YYDKDF (reference sequence). There are 12 residues in the CDR3. The CDR3 sequence: CATSAGTYGYTF. The CDR3 DNA reads TGTGCCACCAGCGCTGGAACCTATGGCTACACCTTC.

This clonotype was seen repeatedly, ten times or more. The V gene is TRBV10-3, the J gene TRBJ2-7; D call uncertain. With 3 bases removed from V and 0 bases from J, the gap between germline ends came to 6 bases. CDR3 length: 13 residues. Looked up from germline, CDR1 is ENHRY and CDR2 is SYGVKD. The CDR3 DNA reads TGTGCCATCAGTGAAAAGAGCTCCTACGAGCAGTACTTC. It encodes CAISEKSSYEQYF.

This clonotype was seen repeatedly, ten times or more. The rearrangement uses TRBV24-1 and TRBJ2-5, with TRBD1 matching over 8 bases. In germline, CDR1 is KGHDR, CDR2 SFDVKD. This CDR3 is 16 amino acids long. V lost 2 bases to trimming and J lost 2 bases; unmatched junction nucleotides: 6. In DNA, the CDR3 is TGTGCCACCAGTGATTCGGGACAGGTCCTTCAAGAGACCCAGTACTTC. Translated: CATSDSGQVLQETQYF.

This clonotype was detected ten times or more. The chain uses TRBV5-1 and TRBJ2-1; D unresolved. The CDR3 sequence is 15 residues long. CDR1 SGHRS and CDR2 YFSETQ come from the germline V gene. V was clipped by 5 bases and J by 1 base, with 13 bases between them. DNA of the CDR3: TGCGCCAGCAGGGAGAGCTCTTCTTCCTACAATGAGCAGTTCTTC. It specifies CASRESSSSYNEQFF.

Many counts were recorded for this clonotype. J is TRBJ1-6 and V is TRBV6-6; no definite D call. The CDR3 sequence is 18 residues long. The V end lost 2 bases, the J end lost 3 bases, and 17 bases lay between the germline ends. Germline V gene lookup returns CDR1 MNHNY and CDR2 SVGAGI (reference sequence). The CDR3 loop is CASSYRAPPQVYNSPLHF. The CDR3 DNA reads as TGTGCCAGCAGTTACCGGGCACCCCCGCAGGTCTATAATTCACCCCTCCACTTT.

This clonotype has at least ten counts. The CDR3 spells CASSFYLANTGELFF. The CDR3, as DNA: TGTGCCAGCAGTTTTTACCTCGCGAACACCGGGGAGCTGTTTTTT. The chain carries TRBV27 and TRBJ2-2; no clear D gene. The CDR3 is made up of 15 amino acids. The germline V and J ends were trimmed by 3 bases and 0 bases, with 8 bases remaining between them. Germline CDR1 and CDR2: MNHEY and SMNVEV (reference sequence).

This clonotype was counted many times. The rearrangement uses TRBV9 and TRBJ1-1; D is unclear. V was shortened by 0 bases and J by 1 base, with 7 bases between the two germline ends. CDR1 is SGDLS, CDR2 YYNGEE, per germline. The CDR3 sequence is 14 residues long. The CDR3 spells CASSVGRENTEAFF. CDR3 nucleotides: TGTGCCAGCAGCGTAGGGAGGGAGAACACTGAAGCTTTCTTT.

This clonotype occurred many times. The chain recombines TRBV19 with TRBJ1-4; a possible D gene is TRBD1 (6 bases). The CDR3 is made up of 14 amino acids. The germline V gene has CDR1 LNHDA and CDR2 SQIVND (reference sequence). The ends were cut back, 4 bases at V and 1 base at J, with 7 bases in the middle. The DNA of the CDR3 is TGTGCCAGTAGTACAGGGGAAACTAATGAAAAACTGTTTTTT. This translates into CASSTGETNEKLFF. The full variable domain, in which reference TRBV19 and TRBJ1-4 provide the parts outside the CDR3, is DGGITQSPKYLFRKEGQNVTLSCEQNLNHDAMYWYRQDPGQGLRLIYYSQIVNDFQKGDIAEGYSVSREKKESFPLTVTSAQKNPTAFYLCASSTGETNEKLFFGSGTQLSVL.

V is TRBV27 and J is TRBJ2-7; no definite D call. In germline, CDR1 is MNHEY, CDR2 SMNVEV (reference sequence). The CDR3 runs to 13 residues. V was trimmed by 6 bases and J by 1 base, leaving 10 bases between them. As DNA, the CDR3 is TGTGCCAGCAGCACGTACGTATCCTACGAGCAGTACTTC. Translating it yields CASSTYVSYEQYF.

This clonotype has a count of ten or more. The chain is built from TRBV6-1 and TRBJ2-2; the D is unclear. CDR1 is MNHNS, CDR2 SASEGT, per germline. Trimming removed 5 bases at V and 6 bases at J, with 7 bases between. The CDR3 covers 12 residues. CDR3 sequence (DNA): TGTGCCAGCAGTTCGGCATCCGGGGAGCTGTTTTTT. Protein: CASSSASGELFF.

This clonotype was recorded a few times. The V gene is TRBV6-1, the J gene TRBJ1-6, with D possibly TRBD1 on 5 matching bases. Germline V gene lookup returns CDR1 MNHNS and CDR2 SASEGT. V was trimmed by 5 bases and J by 9 bases, leaving 20 bases between them. This CDR3 contains 16 residues. This CDR3 reads CASSHHPGQGSSPLHF. In DNA form, the CDR3 reads TGTGCCAGCAGTCACCACCCCGGCCAGGGAAGTTCACCCCTCCACTTT.

The V and J genes are TRBV6-1 and TRBJ2-3; D is possibly TRBD1 or TRBD2 (6 bases each). Germline V lookup: CDR1 MNHNS, CDR2 SASEGT. This CDR3 comprises 14 residues. The V end was cut by 7 bases, the J end by 4 bases, with 15 bases between. The CDR3 bases are TGTGCCAGCATGGGGGGCTTTAGTTCAGATACGCAGTATTTT. Amino acids: CASMGGFSSDTQYF.

With respect to this clonotype: Just one base apart from a much larger clone, this may be a read error. The chain links TRBV5-5 to TRBJ1-2; TRBD1 aligns across 7 bases. In germline, CDR1 is SGHKS, CDR2 YYEKEE (reference sequence). This CDR3 comprises 16 residues. The CDR3 protein is CASSVGTVDFNYGDTF. DNA for the CDR3: TGTGCCAGCAGCGTCGGGACAGTAGATTTTAACTATGGCGACACCTTC.

This clonotype appeared a few times. The V call is TRBV20-1, the J call TRBJ2-5; 7 nucleotides line up with TRBD2. V was pared by 6 bases and J by 5 bases, with 21 bases of the junction left unmatched. Germline V gene lookup returns CDR1 DFQATT and CDR2 SNEGSKA (reference sequence). The CDR3 is made up of 17 amino acids. The CDR3, as DNA: TGCAGTGCCGAGGGTATGCGGGAGCAGAGTCTTAGGGAGACCCAGTACTTC. Amino acids: CSAEGMREQSLRETQYF.

The table lists this clonotype with many counts. The J gene is TRBJ1-5, the V gene TRBV28; 7 bases fit TRBD1. Germline CDR1 MDHEN, CDR2 SYDVKM. Trimming at V came to 4 bases and at J to 7 bases, leaving 13 bases not matched to a gene. This CDR3 has 16 residues. The CDR3 nucleotides read TGTGCCAGCAGTTCCCTGATTGACAGGGACGAGCAGCCCCAGCATTTT. Protein sequence: CASSSLIDRDEQPQHF.

This clonotype has ten or more counts. This chain connects TRBV19 to TRBJ1-1, with D perhaps TRBD1 (5 bases). Germline assignment: CDR1 LNHDA and CDR2 SQIVND (reference sequence). This CDR3 region has 14 residues. V lost 5 bases to trimming and J lost 2 bases, with 12 bases between them. The CDR3 bases are TGTGCCAGTAGTGGGCCAGGGATCAACACTGAAGCTTTCTTT. It is translated as CASSGPGINTEAFF.

There are a few counts of this clonotype. The chain combines TRBV5-1 with TRBJ2-1; D is possibly TRBD1 (6 bases). Trimming took off 5 bases at V and 10 bases at J, with 16 bases between the two ends. CDR3 length: 13 amino acids. Per the germline V gene, CDR1 is SGHRS and CDR2 is YFSETQ. The CDR3 is CASSDRQVGEQFF. The CDR3 nucleotides are TGCGCCAGCAGTGATAGACAGGTCGGGGAGCAGTTCTTC.

This clonotype was seen ten or more times. The rearrangement uses TRBV10-3 and TRBJ1-5, with D maybe TRBD1 (5 bases). This CDR3 has 13 amino acids. The V gene's germline CDR1 is ENHRY and CDR2 SYGVKD. V was cut by 6 bases and J by 0 bases, with 6 bases left in between. The CDR3 is CAIRQDSNQPQHF. CDR3 nucleotides: TGTGCCATCAGACAGGATAGCAATCAGCCCCAGCATTTT.

This clonotype appeared a few times. This sequence joins TRBV6-2 or TRBV6-3 and TRBJ2-1; D not certain. The CDR3 totals 14 residues. Looked up from germline, CDR1 is MNHEY and CDR2 is SVGEGT. The V end was cut by 8 bases, the J end by 0 bases, with 11 bases between. CDR3 DNA: TGTGCCAGCGGGAAGCGCCTCTCCTACAATGAGCAGTTCTTC. Protein: CASGKRLSYNEQFF.

The sample holds many counts of this clonotype. V and J are TRBV25-1 and TRBJ1-6, with 8 nucleotides matching TRBD1. The ends lost 3 bases at V and 6 bases at J; junction bases unmatched: 4. From germline, CDR1 is MGHDK and CDR2 SYGVNS. The CDR3 has 15 amino acids. CDR3 bases: TGTGCCAGCAGTGAGACAGGGGTTTCTAATTCACCCCTCCACTTT. Its protein product is CASSETGVSNSPLHF.